This entry features one T cell receptor (beta chain) sequence. No antigen is known for it. This sample was included in a study of OX40 agonist ivuxolimab in advanced cancers. Trimming took off 3 bases at V and 6 bases at J, with 12 bases between the two ends. The CDR3 extends over 14 amino acids. Germline-derived CDR1 and CDR2 are SGHRS and YFSETQ. Assay used: immunoSEQ multiplex PCR; TCRdb lists only in-frame clones, some missing. This repertoire shows some 100,000 clones, approximately 89% found once; its top ten account for approximately 0.15%. Patients were excluded for autoimmune disease history or systemic immunosuppression. Study observations and caveats: Averaged across samples, CD8+ T cells carried more expanded clones than CD4+ did.

The receptor was isolated from an adult with an advanced solid tumor such as melanoma, head and neck, liver or kidney cancer. Source: CD4+ or CD8+ T cells sorted from blood, taken in a trial of the OX40 agonist ivuxolimab. The chain links TRBV5-1 to TRBJ1-4; a weak D match, TRBD1 (5 bases). The chain's CDR3 is CASSSGQGDEKLFF. As DNA, the CDR3 is TGCGCCAGCAGCTCCGGACAAGGAGATGAAAAACTGTTTTTT.